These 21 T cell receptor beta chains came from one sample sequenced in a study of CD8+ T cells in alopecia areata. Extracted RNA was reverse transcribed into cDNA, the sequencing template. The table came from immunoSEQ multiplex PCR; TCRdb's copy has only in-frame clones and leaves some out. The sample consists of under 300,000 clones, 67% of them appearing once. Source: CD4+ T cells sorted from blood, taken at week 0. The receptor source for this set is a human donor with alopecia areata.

The CDR3 reads CAWSVQGPTEAFF. In DNA, the CDR3 is TGTGCCTGGAGTGTACAGGGCCCGACTGAAGCTTTCTTT. This rearrangement joins TRBV30 to TRBJ1-1, with D perhaps matching TRBD1 (6 bases). CDR3 size: 13 residues. Germline assignment: CDR1 GTSNPN and CDR2 SVGIG (reference sequence). The V end lost 0 bases, the J end lost 5 bases, and 10 bases lay between the germline ends.

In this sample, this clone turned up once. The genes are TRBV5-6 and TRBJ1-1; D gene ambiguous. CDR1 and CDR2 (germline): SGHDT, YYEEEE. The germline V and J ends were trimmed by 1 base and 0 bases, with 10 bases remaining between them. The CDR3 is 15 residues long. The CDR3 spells CASSLSGGLNTEAFF. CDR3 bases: TGTGCCAGCAGCTTGTCCGGCGGACTGAACACTGAAGCTTTCTTT.

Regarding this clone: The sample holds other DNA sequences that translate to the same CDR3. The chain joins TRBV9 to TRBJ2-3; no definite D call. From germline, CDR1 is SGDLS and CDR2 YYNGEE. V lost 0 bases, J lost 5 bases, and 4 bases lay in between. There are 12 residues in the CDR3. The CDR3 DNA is TGTGCCAGCAGCGTAGTTGGAGATACGCAGTATTTT. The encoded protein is CASSVVGDTQYF.

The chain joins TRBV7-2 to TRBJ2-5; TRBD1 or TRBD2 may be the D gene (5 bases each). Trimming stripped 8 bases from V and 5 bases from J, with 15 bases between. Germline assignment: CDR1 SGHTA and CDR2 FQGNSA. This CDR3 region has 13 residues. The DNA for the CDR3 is TGTGCCAGCGCCCGAGCCCGGGACGAGACCCAGTACTTC. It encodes CASARARDETQYF.

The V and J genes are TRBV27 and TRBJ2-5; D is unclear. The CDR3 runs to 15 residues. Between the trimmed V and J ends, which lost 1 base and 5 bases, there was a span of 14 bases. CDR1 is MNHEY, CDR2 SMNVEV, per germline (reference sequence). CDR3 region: CASSLWTLAGETQYF. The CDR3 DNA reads TGTGCCAGCAGTTTATGGACGCTGGCCGGGGAGACCCAGTACTTC.

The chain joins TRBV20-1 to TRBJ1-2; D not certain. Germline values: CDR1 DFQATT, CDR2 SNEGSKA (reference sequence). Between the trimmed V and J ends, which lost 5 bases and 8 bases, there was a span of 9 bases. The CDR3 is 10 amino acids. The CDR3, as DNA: TGCAGTGCTGCCCGTGGGGGCTACACCTTC. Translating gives CSAARGGYTF.

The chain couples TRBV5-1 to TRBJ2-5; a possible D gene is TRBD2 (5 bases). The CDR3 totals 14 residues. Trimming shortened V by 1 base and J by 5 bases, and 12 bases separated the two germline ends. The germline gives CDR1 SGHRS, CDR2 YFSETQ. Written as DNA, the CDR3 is TGCGCCAGCAGCTTGTCGTCTAGCTGGGAGACCCAGTACTTC. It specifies CASSLSSSWETQYF.

As DNA, the CDR3 is TGCGCCAGCATGGAGGGCTCTGGGGCCAACGTCCTGACTTTC. This encodes CASMEGSGANVLTF. The chain couples TRBV5-1 to TRBJ2-6, with a tentative D call TRBD2 (6 bases). Trimming cost V 6 bases and J 0 bases, with 7 bases left between them. The V gene's germline CDR1 is SGHRS and CDR2 YFSETQ. CDR3 size: 14 residues.

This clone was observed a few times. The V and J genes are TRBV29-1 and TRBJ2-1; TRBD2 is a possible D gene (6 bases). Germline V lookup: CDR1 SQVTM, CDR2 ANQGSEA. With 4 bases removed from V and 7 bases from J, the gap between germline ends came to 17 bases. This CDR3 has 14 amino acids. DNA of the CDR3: TGCAGCGTTGGGAGGGGAGGCAGCCCAAATGAGCAGTTCTTC. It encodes CSVGRGGSPNEQFF.

In nucleotides, the CDR3 is TGTGCCAGCAGTGACCGATCTAGGGGCGCTTTCTTT. As protein: CASSDRSRGAFF. The chain links TRBV25-1 to TRBJ1-1, with D possibly being TRBD1 (5 bases). Germline V CDR1 and CDR2: MGHDK, SYGVNS. Trimming pared 3 bases from V and 11 bases from J, leaving 13 bases between. The CDR3 covers 12 residues.

CDR3 sequence: CASSDSTGSDEQFF. DNA for the CDR3: TGCGCCAGCAGCGACTCGACAGGGTCCGATGAGCAGTTCTTC. This chain connects TRBV5-1 to TRBJ2-1; the match to TRBD1 covers 7 bases. The J segment lost 8 bases and the V segment lost 4 bases, leaving 9 bases of the junction unmatched. In germline, CDR1 is SGHRS, CDR2 YFSETQ. This CDR3 is built from 14 residues.

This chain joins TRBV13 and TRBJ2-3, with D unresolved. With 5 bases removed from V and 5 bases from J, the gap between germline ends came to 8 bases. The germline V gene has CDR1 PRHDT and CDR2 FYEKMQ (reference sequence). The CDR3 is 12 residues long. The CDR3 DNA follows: TGTGCCAGCAGCAGATATAAAGATACGCAGTATTTT. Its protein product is CASSRYKDTQYF.

The CDR3 sequence: CASTSFLGGVGDTQYF. The CDR3 coding sequence is TGTGCCAGTACTTCCTTCCTCGGAGGCGTGGGTGATACGCAGTATTTT. The chain combines TRBV19 with TRBJ2-3, with D possibly matching TRBD2 (5 bases). The V end was cut by 7 bases, the J end by 6 bases, with 23 bases between. The CDR3 has 16 residues. Germline CDR1 reads LNHDA; CDR2 reads SQIVND (reference sequence).

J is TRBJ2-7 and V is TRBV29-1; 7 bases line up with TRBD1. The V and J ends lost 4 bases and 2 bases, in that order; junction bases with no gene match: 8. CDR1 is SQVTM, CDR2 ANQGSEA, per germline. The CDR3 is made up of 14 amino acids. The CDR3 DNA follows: TGCAGCGTTGGGGGAACAGGGGTTACCTACGAGCAGTACTTC. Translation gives CSVGGTGVTYEQYF.

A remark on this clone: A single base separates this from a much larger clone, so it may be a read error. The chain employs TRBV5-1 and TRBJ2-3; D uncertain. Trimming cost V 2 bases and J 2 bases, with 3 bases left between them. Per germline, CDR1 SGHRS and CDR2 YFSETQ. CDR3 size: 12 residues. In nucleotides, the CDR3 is TGCGCCAGCAGCTTTGACACAGATACGCAGTATTTT. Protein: CASSFDTDTQYF.

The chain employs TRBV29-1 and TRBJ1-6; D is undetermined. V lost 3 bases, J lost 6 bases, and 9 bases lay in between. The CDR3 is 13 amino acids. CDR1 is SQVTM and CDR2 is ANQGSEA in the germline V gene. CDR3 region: CSVDEGGNSPLHF. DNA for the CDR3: TGCAGCGTTGATGAAGGTGGTAATTCACCCCTCCACTTT.

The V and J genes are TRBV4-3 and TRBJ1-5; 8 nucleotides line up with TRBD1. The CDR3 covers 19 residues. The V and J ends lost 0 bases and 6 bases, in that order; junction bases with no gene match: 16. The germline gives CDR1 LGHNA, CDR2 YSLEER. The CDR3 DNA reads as TGCGCCAGCAGCCAAGACCTGGGACAGGCGCGGGATATAGGTCAGCCCCAGCATTTT. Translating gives CASSQDLGQARDIGQPQHF.

CDR3 in amino acids: CASSEGYTF. DNA for the CDR3: TGTGCCAGCAGCGAGGGCTACACCTTC. The rearrangement joins TRBV7-2 to TRBJ1-2; D not certain. The CDR3 totals 9 residues. Germline V gives CDR1 SGHTA, CDR2 FQGNSA. V was pared by 5 bases and J by 8 bases, with 3 bases between.

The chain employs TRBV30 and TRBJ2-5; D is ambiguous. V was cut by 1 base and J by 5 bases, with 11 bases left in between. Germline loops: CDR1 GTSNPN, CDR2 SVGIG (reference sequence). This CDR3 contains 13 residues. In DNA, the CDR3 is TGTGCCTGGAGTGGGACCCGAGCGGAGACCCAGTACTTC. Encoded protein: CAWSGTRAETQYF.

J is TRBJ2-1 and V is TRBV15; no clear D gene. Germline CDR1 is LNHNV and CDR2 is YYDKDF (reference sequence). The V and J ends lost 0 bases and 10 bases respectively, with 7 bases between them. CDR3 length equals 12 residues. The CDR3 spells CATSRDYAEQFF. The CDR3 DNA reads TGTGCCACCAGCAGAGATTATGCCGAGCAGTTCTTC.

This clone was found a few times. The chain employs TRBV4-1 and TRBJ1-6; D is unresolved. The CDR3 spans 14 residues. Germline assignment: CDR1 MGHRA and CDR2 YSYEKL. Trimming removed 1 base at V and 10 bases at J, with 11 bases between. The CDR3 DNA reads TGCGCCAGCAGCCAAGTACACAGTAGGTCACCCCTCCACTTT. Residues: CASSQVHSRSPLHF.